Listed below are T cell receptor beta chains from one sample, sequenced in a study of blood T cells in healthy people across ages. TCRdb recomputed calls from the 5' RACE reads with MiXCR, one row per CDR3 protein. The table lists under 800,000 distinct CDR3 sequences, about 40% of them singletons, with around 20% in the top ten. Material for sequencing was blood. The receptors derive from a woman aged 60 to 75 in good health. Each CDR3 is given without its conserved first and last residue. Fields, in order: V gene, clone size, J gene, CDR3 protein. Clone size is stated in some rows and not others, as once, few, many or a class when expanded.

>TRBV4-2|many|TRBJ2-1
ASSQNSQGHEQF
>TRBV9|.|TRBJ1-2
ASSVVVESYGYT
>TRBV6-2/TRBV6-3|.|TRBJ2-5
ASSYLPTDFRETQY
>TRBV9|.|TRBJ2-1
ASSVPGNKQF
>TRBV4-3|.|TRBJ2-3
ASSQGRDREDTQY
>TRBV7-6|once|TRBJ1-5
ASSLGPGGSKPQH
>TRBV5-1|.|TRBJ2-7
ASSFARGQRSSYEQY
>TRBV7-2|once|.
SSSYLAGRYEQY
>TRBV4-3|many|TRBJ2-7
ASSQDLVRVAEQY
>TRBV15|few|TRBJ2-1
ATSRDNRSGGSSYNEQF
>TRBV18|few|TRBJ2-5
ASSPPTREETQY
>TRBV20-1|.|TRBJ2-7
SARDWSSGSSYEQY
>TRBV5-1|.|TRBJ2-3
ASSLRQTDTQY
>TRBV6-2/TRBV6-3|.|TRBJ2-7
ASSSGVAGGAGQY
>TRBV18|.|TRBJ1-1
ASSPTWMAGSGNTEAF
>TRBV10-3|few|TRBJ1-2
ASSGQTYGYT
>TRBV2|many|TRBJ2-7
ASSDVGIYEQY
>TRBV7-2|many|TRBJ2-4
ASSLQGGVGNIQY
>TRBV6-6|.|TRBJ1-2
ASSHTRGSNYGYT
>TRBV6-2/TRBV6-3|many|TRBJ2-1
ASSGTRPTGEQF
>TRBV20-1|.|TRBJ2-1
RVTSGRDEQF
>TRBV12-3/TRBV12-4|few|TRBJ2-1
ASSPHPSGSYNEQF
>TRBV29-1|.|TRBJ1-1
SAEIRDRAKVRTEAF
>TRBV11-1|once|TRBJ2-7
ASSLVIASGNEQY
>TRBV20-1|.|TRBJ1-2
SASQGAFDDGYT
>TRBV30|few|TRBJ2-5
AWSASGRETQY
>TRBV5-1|few|TRBJ2-3
ASNLGLVTDTQY
>TRBV18|few|TRBJ2-3
ASSPREPDTQY
>TRBV4-2|.|TRBJ2-5
ASSQYETQY
>TRBV6-5|few|TRBJ1-2
ASSYGGADYGYT
>TRBV27|.|TRBJ2-3
ASSLRGRGTDTQY
>TRBV28|once|TRBJ2-5
ASSSGDYQSGEQY
>TRBV5-1|.|.
ASRSGTSGTQY
>TRBV18|.|TRBJ2-2
ASSATGNGELF
>TRBV7-2|.|TRBJ1-2
ASSLARQGFFGYT
>TRBV29-1|few|.
SVEKGGIGETQY
>TRBV7-3|.|TRBJ2-3
ASSRAGTGGTDTQY
>TRBV29-1|many|TRBJ2-7
SVEDLESSHEQY
>TRBV20-1|.|TRBJ2-7
SARGTNSGGKQY
>TRBV7-2|.|.
ASSLAQSGVYNEQY
>TRBV7-2|many|TRBJ2-7
ASSSGLAGDYEQY
>TRBV29-1|.|TRBJ2-1
SVEGGTGGLYNEQF
>TRBV5-1|.|TRBJ2-7
ASSVAADFYEQY
>TRBV11-2|.|TRBJ2-5
ASILDLHQETQY
>TRBV20-1|.|TRBJ2-5
SASLLAGIQETQY
>TRBV7-2|once|TRBJ2-5
ASSLQAGLADYDELY
>TRBV10-3|many|TRBJ2-3
ASGTGGPSSTDTQY
>TRBV5-1|few|TRBJ1-5
ASSDVPGKSNQPQH
>TRBV6-6|many|TRBJ2-1
ASRDRTRSHEQF
>TRBV6-1|.|TRBJ2-1
ASTPGQGYNGQF
>TRBV2|few|TRBJ2-1
ASSERGHEQF
>TRBV7-3|.|TRBJ1-2
ASSLFPQPTCGYT
>TRBV6-2/TRBV6-3|.|TRBJ2-1
AGNLLAGGYNEQF
>TRBV11-2|.|TRBJ1-1
ASSPYGLNTEAF
>TRBV6-5|.|TRBJ1-2
ASSSAGDYGYT
>TRBV3-1|few|TRBJ1-1
ASSSQGLAEAF
>TRBV18|.|TRBJ1-1
ASSPPMGAHMEAF
>TRBV28|once|TRBJ2-7
ATGRDTYH